Sequencing of this T cell receptor (beta chain) was carried out in a study of cytomegalovirus exposure and HLA in healthy donors. The PCR used 60 Vbeta and 13 Jbeta primers. Assay: immunoSEQ multiplex PCR; the TCRdb copy retains only in-frame clones and omits some. The table shows 130,000 to 150,000 clones, with less than 85% occurring only once. CDR1 MGHDK and CDR2 SYGVNS come from the germline V gene. V trimming: 4 bases; J trimming: 4 bases; junction bases outside the gene matches: 12. The CDR3 runs 18 residues. The rearrangement joins TRBV25-1 to TRBJ2-2; 10 bases fit TRBD1. Sequencing used PBMCs. This clonotype originated in a man aged 35-49 years in good health and CMV-seropositive. CDR3 protein: CASSALGRGQGSTGELFF. CDR3 DNA: TGTGCCAGCAGTGCTTTAGGGAGGGGACAGGGGAGCACCGGGGAGCTGTTTTTT.